The present TCR beta chain was sequenced within a study of shared clonotypes between healthy human individuals. In the study overall: Donor ages ranged 18 to 49 years: a couple of women, a few men. Each donor's CD4 naive and CD4 memory cells filled three plates apiece, CD8 naive two, and CD8 memory one.

Germline lookup yields CDR1 KGHSH and CDR2 LQKENI. This CDR3 is built from 13 residues. Trimming shortened V by 8 bases and J by 2 bases, and 10 bases separated the two germline ends. Sorted-subset replicate PCRs used around 220 ng DNA, approximately 33,000 T cell genomes. Assay: immunoSEQ multiplex PCR; the TCRdb copy retains only in-frame clones and omits some. The table records roughly 2.4 million clones, around 95% of them present only once. Worth noting for this clone: Its antigen is unidentified.

Study-level findings and limits: Clonotypes that were shared across a few donors made up approximately 5.1% of naive CD4 clonotypes.

The chain links TRBV18 to TRBJ1-3; D not certain. The TCR comes from a man younger than 35 in good health. The sequenced sample consisted of naive CD4+ T cells sorted from blood. Subset noted: CD45RA+ positively selected. The chain's CDR3 is CASTLGPGNTIYF. The CDR3 DNA is TGTGCCAGCACCCTCGGCCCTGGAAACACCATATATTTT.